This T cell receptor beta chain was sequenced during a study of cytomegalovirus exposure and HLA in healthy donors. Study conclusions and caveats: Some public TCRs appeared in many individuals, while most sequences were rare. According to the study, roughly 160 TCR beta chains were cytomegalovirus-associated. Using the classifier, cytomegalovirus status was reportedly diagnosed with high specificity and sensitivity.

Comments on this clone: What it binds is unknown.

The repertoire was sequenced with immunoSEQ multiplex PCR; TCRdb's copy has only in-frame clones and lacks some. The table records some 130,000 clones, roughly nine tenths of them present only once. CDR1 and CDR2 from the germline V gene are SGDLS and YYNGEE. Trimming cost V 4 bases and J 5 bases, with 18 bases left between them. This CDR3 comprises 15 residues. This TCR derives from a young woman in good health and CMV-seronegative. V and J are TRBV9 and TRBJ1-1; D ambiguous. Sequences were obtained from PBMCs. The CDR3 DNA reads as TGTGCCAGCAGCCCAGATGTCGCGGGTTGGACTGAAGCTTTCTTT. Amino acids: CASSPDVAGWTEAFF.